The present T cell receptor (beta chain) was sequenced within a study of T cells after yellow fever vaccination. Overall study: With SMART-Seq v4 Ultra Low Input, the fractions containing low cell numbers were prepared.

Germline V gives CDR1 SEHNR, CDR2 FQNEAQ (reference sequence). Trimming left V 5 bases short and J 4 bases short, with 11 bases between. The CDR3 runs 13 residues. Study-level results: FACS-sorted repertoires could harbor abundant contaminating bulk-population clonotypes.

This clonotype was recorded many times. Its antigen is as yet unknown. TCRdb re-called the 5' RACE reads through MiXCR, storing one row per CDR3 protein. This table has nearly 300,000 distinct CDR3 sequences, around 10% appearing once. The sequencing here drew on CD4+ T cells sorted from PBMCs, taken 5 days after the yellow fever booster vaccination. This TCR was sampled from a young man who received the YFV17D yellow fever vaccine. This chain connects TRBV7-9 to TRBJ1-2; D is ambiguous. CDR3 region: CASSPAGGYGYTF. The CDR3 bases are TGTGCCAGCAGCCCAGCAGGCGGCTATGGCTACACCTTC.